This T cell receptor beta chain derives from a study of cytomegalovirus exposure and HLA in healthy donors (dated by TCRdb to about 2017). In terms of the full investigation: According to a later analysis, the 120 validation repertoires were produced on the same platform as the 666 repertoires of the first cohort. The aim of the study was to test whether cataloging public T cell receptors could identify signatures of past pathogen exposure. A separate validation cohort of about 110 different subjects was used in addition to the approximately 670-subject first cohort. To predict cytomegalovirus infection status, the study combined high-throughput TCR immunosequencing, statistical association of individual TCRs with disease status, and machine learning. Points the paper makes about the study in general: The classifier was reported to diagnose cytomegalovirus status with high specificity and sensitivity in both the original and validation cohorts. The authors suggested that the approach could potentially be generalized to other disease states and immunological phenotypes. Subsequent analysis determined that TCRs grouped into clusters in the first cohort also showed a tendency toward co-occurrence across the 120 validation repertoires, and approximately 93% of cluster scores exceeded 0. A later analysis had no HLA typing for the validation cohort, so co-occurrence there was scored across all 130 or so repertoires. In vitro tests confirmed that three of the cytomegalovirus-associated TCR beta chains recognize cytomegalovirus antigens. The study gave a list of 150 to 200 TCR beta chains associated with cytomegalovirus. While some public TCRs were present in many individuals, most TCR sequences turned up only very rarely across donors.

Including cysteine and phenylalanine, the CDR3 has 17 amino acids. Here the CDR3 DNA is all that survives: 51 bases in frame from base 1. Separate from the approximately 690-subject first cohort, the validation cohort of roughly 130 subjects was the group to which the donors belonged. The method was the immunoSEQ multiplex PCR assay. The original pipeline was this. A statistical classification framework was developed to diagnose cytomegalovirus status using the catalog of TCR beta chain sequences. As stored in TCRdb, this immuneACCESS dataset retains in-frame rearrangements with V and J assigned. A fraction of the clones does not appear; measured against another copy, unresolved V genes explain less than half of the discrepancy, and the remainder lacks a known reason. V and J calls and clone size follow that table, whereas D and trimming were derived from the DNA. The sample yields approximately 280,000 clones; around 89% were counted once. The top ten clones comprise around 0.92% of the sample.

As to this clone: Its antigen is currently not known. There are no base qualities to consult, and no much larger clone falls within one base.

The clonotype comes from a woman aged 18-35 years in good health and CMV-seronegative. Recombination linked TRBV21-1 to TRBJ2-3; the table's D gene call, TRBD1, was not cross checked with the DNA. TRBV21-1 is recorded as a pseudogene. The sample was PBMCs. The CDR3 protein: CASSKVEQGALTDTQYF. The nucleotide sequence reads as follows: TGTGCCAGCAGCAAAGTAGAACAGGGGGCCCTCACAGATACGCAGTATTTT.